The TCR beta chain under discussion was sequenced for a study of blood T cell repertoires in COVID-19 (TCRdb year 2020). Study-wide context: Samples from collaborators originated in the United States, Italy and Spain and spanned both the acute and convalescent phases of COVID-19. The material from the prospective study consisted of cDNA or gDNA derived from T cells, B-cell-depleted T cells, or PBMCs. A de-identified subject ID, COVID-19 status, age in years and sex were almost always included in the sample metadata. Where HLA class I and class II types were available, the types were taken from metadata supplied by the sample provider, not from assay-based typing. Samples came from the ongoing ImmuneRACE study (first 160 participants) plus 1,254 subjects from 6 global collaborators. The repertoires were released in a freely available public database intended as a resource for research on the immune response to SARS-CoV-2. Deeply sampled blood TCRbeta repertoires from subjects exposed to, actively infected with, or recovered from COVID-19 were included in the dataset.

The collaborating institutions used their own protocols to collect whole blood in K2EDTA tubes. For TCRbeta analysis, collaborator samples were shipped as frozen whole blood, as isolated PBMCs, or as DNA extracted from either sample type. TCRbeta CDR3 regions were amplified from genomic DNA by means of the immunoSEQ Assay, a bias-controlled multiplex PCR. Concerning the study's data processing: Within the assay, amplification of reference gene primers was used to estimate how many nucleated cells each sample contained. Sequence reads were collapsed and filtered to measure the absolute abundance of every unique TCRbeta CDR3 rearrangement. Productive Simpson clonality was computed per sample as the square root of Simpson's diversity index over productive rearrangements. Here the immuneACCESS table is served through TCRdb, limited to in-frame sequences with V and J called. Missing clones are a known gap in these copies; in checked studies unresolved V genes cover under half, and the rest lacks a known reason. V, J and clone size were drawn from that table, and D and trimming were deduced from the DNA. The table for this sample lists around 200,000 clones; roughly nine tenths of them were counted only once. Together, the top ten hold about 1% of the sample.

What the study reported, not specific to this receptor: The quantity of clinical and demographic metadata differed by source and by participant and was supplied without curation.

Clipping removes 6 bases from V and 5 bases from J, with 8 as the unmatched junction base count. According to the germline V gene, CDR1 reads ENHRY and CDR2 reads SYGVKD. Including the terminal cysteine and phenylalanine, the CDR3 comprises 14 residues. The DNA shown is the 42-base CDR3, in frame from base 1. Regarding this clone: Which antigen it targets is not known. No much larger clonotype is one base removed from it; base qualities were not supplied.

This receptor was identified in a young man with acute or convalescent COVID-19. The chain is encoded by TRBV10-3 joined to TRBJ1-1; TRBD1 matches 8 bases in the middle. What was sequenced was peripheral blood. The bases are TGTGCCATCAGCACGACAGGGGTTGGAACTGAAGCTTTCTTT. Protein translation: CAISTTGVGTEAFF.